This paragraph reports one T cell receptor beta chain. The entry originates in a study of technical replicates of blood from a few donors. Sequencing used immunoSEQ multiplex PCR; TCRdb keeps in-frame clones, though not all of them. The sample holds about 61,000 clones, about 96% seen once. In germline, CDR1 is SGHRS, CDR2 YFSETQ. The CDR3 sequence is 16 residues long. V lost 0 bases to trimming and J lost 4 bases, with 16 bases between them. The clonotype was recovered from a human donor in good health. The gene calls are TRBV5-1 and TRBJ1-1; TRBD1 is a possible D gene (5 bases). Source material: T cells isolated from PBMCs. CDR3 loop: CASSLEGRGGRTEAFF. The CDR3 coding sequence is TGCGCCAGCAGCTTGGAAGGGAGGGGTGGACGCACTGAAGCTTTCTTT.